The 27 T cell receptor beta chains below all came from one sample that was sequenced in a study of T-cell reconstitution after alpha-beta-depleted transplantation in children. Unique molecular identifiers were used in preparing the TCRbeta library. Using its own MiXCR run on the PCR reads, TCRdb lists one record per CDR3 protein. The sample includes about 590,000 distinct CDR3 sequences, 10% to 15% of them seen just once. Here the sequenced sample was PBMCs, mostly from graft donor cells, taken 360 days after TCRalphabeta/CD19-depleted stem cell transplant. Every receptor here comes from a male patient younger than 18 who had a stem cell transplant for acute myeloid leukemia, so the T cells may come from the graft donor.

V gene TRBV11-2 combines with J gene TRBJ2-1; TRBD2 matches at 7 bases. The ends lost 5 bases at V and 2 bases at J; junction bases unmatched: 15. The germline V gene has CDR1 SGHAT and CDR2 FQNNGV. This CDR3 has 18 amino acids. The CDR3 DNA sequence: TGTGCCAGCAGCCCAATAGAAGGGAGGCGGGAGCCCTACAATGAGCAGTTCTTC. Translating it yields CASSPIEGRREPYNEQFF.

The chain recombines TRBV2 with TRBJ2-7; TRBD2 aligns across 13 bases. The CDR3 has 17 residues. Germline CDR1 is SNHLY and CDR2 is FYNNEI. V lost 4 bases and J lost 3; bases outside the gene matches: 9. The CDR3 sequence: CASSVRTSGSGGYEQYF. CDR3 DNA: TGTGCCAGCAGTGTGAGGACTAGCGGGAGTGGTGGCTACGAGCAGTACTTC.

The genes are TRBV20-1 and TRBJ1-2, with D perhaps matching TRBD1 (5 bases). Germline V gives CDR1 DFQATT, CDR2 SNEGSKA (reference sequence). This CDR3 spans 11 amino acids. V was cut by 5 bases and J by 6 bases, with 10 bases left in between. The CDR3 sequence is CSAYKGDGYTF. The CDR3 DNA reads TGCAGTGCTTACAAAGGGGATGGCTACACCTTC.

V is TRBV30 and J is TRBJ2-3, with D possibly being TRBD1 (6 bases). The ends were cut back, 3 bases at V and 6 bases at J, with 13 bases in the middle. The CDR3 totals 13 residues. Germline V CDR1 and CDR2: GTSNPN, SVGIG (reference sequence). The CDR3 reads CAWSNRVWDTQYF. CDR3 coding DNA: TGTGCCTGGAGCAACAGGGTCTGGGATACGCAGTATTTT.

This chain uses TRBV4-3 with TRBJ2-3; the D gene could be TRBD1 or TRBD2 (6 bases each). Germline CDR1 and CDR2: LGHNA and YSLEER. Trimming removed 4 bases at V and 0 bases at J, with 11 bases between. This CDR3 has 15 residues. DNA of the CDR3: TGCGCCAGCAGCCCAATAGGGGGGAGCACAGATACGCAGTATTTT. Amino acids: CASSPIGGSTDTQYF.

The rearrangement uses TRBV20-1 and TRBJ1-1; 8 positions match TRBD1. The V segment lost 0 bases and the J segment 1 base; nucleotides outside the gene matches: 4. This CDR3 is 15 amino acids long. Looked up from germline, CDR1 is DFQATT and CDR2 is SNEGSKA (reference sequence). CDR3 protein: CSARELGQANTEAFF. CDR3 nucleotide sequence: TGCAGTGCTAGAGAGCTGGGACAGGCGAACACTGAAGCTTTCTTT.

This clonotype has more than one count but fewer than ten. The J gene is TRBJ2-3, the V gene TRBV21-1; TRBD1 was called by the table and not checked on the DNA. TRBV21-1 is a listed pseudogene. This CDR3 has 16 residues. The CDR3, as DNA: TGTGCCAGCATCAACAGGGTCAGGGGGGATCCGGATACGCAGTATTTT. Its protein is CASINRVRGDPDTQYF.

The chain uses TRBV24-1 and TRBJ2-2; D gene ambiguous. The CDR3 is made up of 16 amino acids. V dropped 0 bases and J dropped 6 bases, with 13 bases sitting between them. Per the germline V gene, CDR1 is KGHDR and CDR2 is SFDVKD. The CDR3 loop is CATSDLSRGWAGELFF. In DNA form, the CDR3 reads TGTGCCACCAGTGATTTGAGTAGAGGTTGGGCCGGGGAGCTGTTTTTT.

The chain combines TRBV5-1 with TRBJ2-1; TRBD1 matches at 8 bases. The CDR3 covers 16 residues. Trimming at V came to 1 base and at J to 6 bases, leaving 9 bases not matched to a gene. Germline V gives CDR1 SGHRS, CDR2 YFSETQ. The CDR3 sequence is CASSLPGTGGPNEQFF. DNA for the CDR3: TGCGCCAGCAGCTTGCCCGGGACAGGAGGTCCCAATGAGCAGTTCTTC.

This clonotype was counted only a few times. CDR3 DNA sequence: TGCAGCGGTCGTCTAGCGGGAGCGGAGACCCAGTACTTC. It yields the protein CSGRLAGAETQYF. The rearrangement uses TRBV29-1 and TRBJ2-5; TRBD2 matches at 10 bases. Germline CDR1 is SQVTM and CDR2 is ANQGSEA. Unmatched junction bases numbered 7, after V lost 7 bases and J lost 5 bases. The CDR3 has 13 amino acids.

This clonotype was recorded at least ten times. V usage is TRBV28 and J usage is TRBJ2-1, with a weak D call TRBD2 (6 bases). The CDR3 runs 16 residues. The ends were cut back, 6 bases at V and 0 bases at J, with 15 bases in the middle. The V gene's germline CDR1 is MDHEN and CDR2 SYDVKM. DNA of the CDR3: TGTGCCAGCAGCCGTAAGCGACTAGACTCCTACAATGAGCAGTTCTTC. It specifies CASSRKRLDSYNEQFF. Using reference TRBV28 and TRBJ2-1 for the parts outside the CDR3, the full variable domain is DVKVTQSSRYLVKRTGEKVFLECVQDMDHENMFWYRQDPGLGLRLIYFSYDVKMKEKGDIPEGYSVSREKKERFSLILESASTNQTSMYLCASSRKRLDSYNEQFFGPGTRLTVL.

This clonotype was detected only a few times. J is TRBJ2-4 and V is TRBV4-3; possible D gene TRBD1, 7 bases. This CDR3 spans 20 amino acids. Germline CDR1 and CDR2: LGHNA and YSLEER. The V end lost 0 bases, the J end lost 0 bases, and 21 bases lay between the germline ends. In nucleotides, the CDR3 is TGCGCCAGCAGCCAAGAGGCGGATCGGCCAGGGGGGCTAGCCAAAAACATTCAGTACTTC. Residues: CASSQEADRPGGLAKNIQYF.

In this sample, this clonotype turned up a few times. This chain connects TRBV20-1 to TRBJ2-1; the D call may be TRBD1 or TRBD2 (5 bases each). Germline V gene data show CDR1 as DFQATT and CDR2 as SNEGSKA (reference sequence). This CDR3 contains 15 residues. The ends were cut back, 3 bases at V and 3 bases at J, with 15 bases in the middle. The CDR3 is CSASDGTVYYNEQFF. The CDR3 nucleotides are TGCAGTGCTAGTGACGGGACGGTTTACTACAATGAGCAGTTCTTC.

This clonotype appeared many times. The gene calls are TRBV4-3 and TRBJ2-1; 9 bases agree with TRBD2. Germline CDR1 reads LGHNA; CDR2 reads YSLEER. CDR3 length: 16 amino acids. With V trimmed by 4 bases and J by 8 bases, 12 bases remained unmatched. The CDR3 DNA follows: TGCGCCAGCAGCCTTCGACTAGCGGAAACGTGGGATGAGCAGTTCTTC. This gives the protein CASSLRLAETWDEQFF.

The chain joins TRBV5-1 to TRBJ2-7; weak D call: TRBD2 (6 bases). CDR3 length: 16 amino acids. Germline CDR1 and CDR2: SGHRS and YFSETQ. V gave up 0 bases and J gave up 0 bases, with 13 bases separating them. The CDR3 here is CASSLGWGVVSYEQYF. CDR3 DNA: TGCGCCAGCAGCTTGGGGTGGGGGGTTGTCTCCTACGAGCAGTACTTC.

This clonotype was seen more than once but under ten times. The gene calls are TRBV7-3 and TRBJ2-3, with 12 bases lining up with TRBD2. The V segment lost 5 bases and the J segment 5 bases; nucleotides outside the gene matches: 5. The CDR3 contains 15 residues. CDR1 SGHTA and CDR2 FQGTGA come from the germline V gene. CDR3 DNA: TGTGCCAGCAGCCTGACTAGCGGGAGAGGAGATACGCAGTATTTT. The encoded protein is CASSLTSGRGDTQYF. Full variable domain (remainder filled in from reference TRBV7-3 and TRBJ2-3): GAGVSQTPSNKVTEKGKYVELRCDPISGHTALYWYRQSLGQGPEFLIYFQGTGAADDSGLPNDRFFAVRPEGSVSTLKIQRTERGDSAVYLCASSLTSGRGDTQYFGPGTRLTVL.

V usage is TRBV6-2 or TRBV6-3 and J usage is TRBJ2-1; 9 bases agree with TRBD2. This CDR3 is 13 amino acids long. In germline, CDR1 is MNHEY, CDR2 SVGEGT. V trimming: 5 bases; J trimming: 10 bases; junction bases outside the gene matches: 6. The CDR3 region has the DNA TGTGCCAGCAGTCCGGGACTAGCCCTAGAGCAGTTCTTC. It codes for CASSPGLALEQFF.

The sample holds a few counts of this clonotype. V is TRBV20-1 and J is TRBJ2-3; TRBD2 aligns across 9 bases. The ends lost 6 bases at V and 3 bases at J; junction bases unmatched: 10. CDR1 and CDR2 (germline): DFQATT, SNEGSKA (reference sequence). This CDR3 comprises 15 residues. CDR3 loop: CSADSAGGGTDTQYF. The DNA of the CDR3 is TGCAGTGCCGATTCAGCGGGAGGAGGGACAGATACGCAGTATTTT.

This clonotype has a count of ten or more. DNA of the CDR3: TGCAGCGTTGGGGCGACAGGGGTTAATGAAAAACTGTTTTTT. Protein product: CSVGATGVNEKLFF. The rearrangement uses TRBV29-1 and TRBJ1-4; 8 nucleotides agree with TRBD1. Per the germline V gene, CDR1 is SQVTM and CDR2 is ANQGSEA. CDR3 length: 14 residues. J gave up 4 bases and V 4 bases, and 5 bases lay outside the gene matches. Filled out from reference TRBV29-1 and TRBJ1-4, the complete variable domain reads SAVISQKPSRDICQRGTSLTIQCQVDSQVTMMFWYRQQPGQSLTLIATANQGSEATYESGFVIDKFPISRPNLTFSTLTVSNMSPEDSSIYLCSVGATGVNEKLFFGSGTQLSVL.

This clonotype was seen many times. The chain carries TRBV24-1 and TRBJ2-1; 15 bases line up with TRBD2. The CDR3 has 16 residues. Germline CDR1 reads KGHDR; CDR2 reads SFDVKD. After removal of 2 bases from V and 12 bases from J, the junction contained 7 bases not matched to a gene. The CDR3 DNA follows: TGTGCCACCAGTGATTCCCGGACTAGCGGGAGGGCCGGGCAGTTCTTC. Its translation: CATSDSRTSGRAGQFF.

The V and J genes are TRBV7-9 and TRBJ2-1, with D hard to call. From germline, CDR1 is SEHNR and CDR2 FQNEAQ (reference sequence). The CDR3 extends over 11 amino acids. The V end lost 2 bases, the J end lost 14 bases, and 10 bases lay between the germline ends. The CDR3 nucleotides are TGTGCCAGCAGCTTATTCGAGAGAGAGTTCTTC. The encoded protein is CASSLFEREFF.

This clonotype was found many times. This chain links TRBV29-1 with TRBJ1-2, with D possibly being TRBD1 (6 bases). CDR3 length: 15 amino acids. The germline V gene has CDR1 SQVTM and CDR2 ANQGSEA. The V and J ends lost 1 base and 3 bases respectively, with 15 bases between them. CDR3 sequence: CSVEVRGGADYGYTF. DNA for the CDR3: TGCAGCGTTGAAGTACGCGGGGGCGCCGACTATGGCTACACCTTC.

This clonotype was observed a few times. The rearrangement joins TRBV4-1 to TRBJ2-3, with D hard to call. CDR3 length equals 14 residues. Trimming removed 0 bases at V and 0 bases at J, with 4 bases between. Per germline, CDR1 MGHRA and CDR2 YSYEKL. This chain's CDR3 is CASSQERSTDTQYF. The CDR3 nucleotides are TGCGCCAGCAGCCAAGAAAGAAGCACAGATACGCAGTATTTT.

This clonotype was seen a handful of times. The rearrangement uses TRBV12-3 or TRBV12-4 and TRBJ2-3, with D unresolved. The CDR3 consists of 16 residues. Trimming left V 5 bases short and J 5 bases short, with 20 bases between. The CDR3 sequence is CASSPTGLNWGDTQYF. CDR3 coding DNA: TGTGCCAGCAGTCCGACCGGCCTAAACTGGGGAGATACGCAGTATTTT.

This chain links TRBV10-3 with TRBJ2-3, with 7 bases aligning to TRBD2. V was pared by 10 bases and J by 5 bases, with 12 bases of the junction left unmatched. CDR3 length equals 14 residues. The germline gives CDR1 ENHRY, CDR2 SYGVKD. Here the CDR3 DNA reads TGTGCCACATTAGCGGGTCCTCGGGGAGATACGCAGTATTTT. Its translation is CATLAGPRGDTQYF.

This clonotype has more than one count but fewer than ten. CDR3 sequence: CASSQRRDTDTQYF. CDR3 sequence (DNA): TGTGCCAGCAGCCAAAGGAGGGACACAGATACGCAGTATTTT. The rearrangement links TRBV4-2 to TRBJ2-3; D is possibly TRBD2 (6 bases). Per germline, CDR1 LGHNA and CDR2 YNFKEQ. The CDR3 is 14 amino acids. The ends were cut back, 2 bases at V and 2 bases at J, with 8 bases in the middle.

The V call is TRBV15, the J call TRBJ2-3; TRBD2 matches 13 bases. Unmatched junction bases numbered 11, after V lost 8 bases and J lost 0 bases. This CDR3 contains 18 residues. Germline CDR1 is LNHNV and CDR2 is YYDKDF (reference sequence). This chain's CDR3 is CATGGLAGDRLSTDTQYF. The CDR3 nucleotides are TGTGCCACCGGCGGACTAGCGGGAGATCGGCTTAGCACAGATACGCAGTATTTT.